The rows below give T cell receptor beta chains drawn from one sample of a study of cytomegalovirus exposure and HLA in healthy donors. This table comes from immunoSEQ multiplex PCR, and its TCRdb copy is limited to in-frame clones, with some not included. The sample shows some 200,000 clones, over 80% of them seen only once. The sequenced sample was PBMCs. These receptors all come from a woman under 30 in good health and CMV-seronegative. Each CDR3 is given with its conserved first and last residue. Fields, in order: D gene, V gene, J gene, clone size, CDR3 protein, CDR3 DNA. The D gene is left open where the match is weak. Size values are once, few and many counts, or a class for expanded clones, and some rows have none.

NA,TRBV28,TRBJ2-3,NA,CASSGGPSGAEDTQYF,TGTGCCAGCAGCGGGGGGCCATCGGGAGCGGAAGATACGCAGTATTTT
NA,TRBV7-3,TRBJ2-3,NA,CASSVGVAGRSTDTQYF,TGTGCCAGCAGCGTGGGGGTGGCAGGGAGGAGCACAGATACGCAGTATTTT
NA,TRBV12-2,TRBJ1-1,NA,CASRAGQGARMNTEAFF,TGTGCAAGTCGCGCGGGACAGGGGGCGCGGATGAACACTGAAGCTTTCTTT
TRBD2,TRBV18,TRBJ2-3,NA,CASSPGTSVITQYF,TGTGCCAGCTCACCAGGGACTAGCGTGATTACGCAGTATTTT
TRBD2,TRBV11-2,TRBJ2-5,NA,CASSRGLAGDDLIETQYF,TGTGCCAGCAGCCGGGGACTAGCGGGAGACGACCTTATAGAGACCCAGTACTTC
TRBD2,TRBV4-2,TRBJ2-5,NA,CASSQDPTSGRGAETQYF,TGTGCCAGCAGCCAGGACCCGACTAGCGGGAGGGGGGCAGAGACCCAGTACTTC
TRBD1,TRBV5-1,TRBJ1-1,NA,CASSETGIGTEAFF,TGCGCCAGCAGCGAGACAGGGATCGGCACTGAAGCTTTCTTT
NA,TRBV7-8,TRBJ2-1,NA,CASSTRESSYNEQFF,TGTGCCAGCAGCACTAGGGAGAGCTCCTACAATGAGCAGTTCTTC
NA,TRBV7-6,TRBJ2-1,NA,CASRTGGNNEQFF,TGTGCCAGCAGAACCGGCGGGAACAATGAGCAGTTCTTC
NA,TRBV27,TRBJ1-2,NA,CASSLSYYGYTF,TGTGCCAGCAGTTTATCCTACTATGGCTACACCTTC
NA,TRBV10-2,TRBJ2-5,NA,CASSGEETQYF,TGCGCCAGCAGTGGAGAGGAGACCCAGTACTTC
NA,TRBV5-3,TRBJ2-7,NA,CARSDTPRGGSYEQYF,TGTGCCAGAAGCGACACTCCCAGGGGTGGGTCCTACGAGCAGTACTTC
TRBD2,TRBV10-3,TRBJ2-5,NA,CASQLAGGGGETQYF,TGTGCCAGCCAACTAGCGGGAGGGGGAGGGGAGACCCAGTACTTC
NA,TRBV7-7,TRBJ1-4,once,CASSPYHSTNEKLFF,TGTGCCAGCAGCCCGTACCACTCAACTAATGAAAAACTGTTTTTT
NA,TRBV27,TRBJ2-3,once,CASSSYLPGPPDTQYF,TGTGCCAGCAGTTCATATCTCCCGGGTCCACCTGATACGCAGTATTTT
TRBD1,TRBV7-2,TRBJ1-2,NA,CASSPRTGGAYGYTF,TGTGCCAGCAGCCCCAGGACAGGGGGCGCCTATGGCTACACCTTC
TRBD2,TRBV2,TRBJ2-3,NA,CASSDPGLAGVGDTQYF,TGTGCCAGCAGTGATCCGGGACTAGCGGGAGTGGGAGATACGCAGTATTTT
TRBD2,TRBV19,TRBJ2-3,NA,CASTPRGGSTDTQYF,TGTGCCAGTACCCCGCGCGGGGGGAGCACAGATACGCAGTATTTT
NA,TRBV9,TRBJ1-6,NA,CASSVAQDNSPLHF,TGTGCCAGCAGCGTAGCTCAGGATAATTCACCCCTCCACTTT
NA,TRBV30,TRBJ1-1,NA,CAWSPGPPEAFF,TGTGCCTGGAGTCCCGGTCCCCCTGAAGCTTTCTTT
NA,TRBV6-6,TRBJ1-3,NA,CASSNPKTGRNTIYF,TGTGCCAGCAGTAACCCCAAGACAGGCAGAAACACCATATATTTT
NA,TRBV9,TRBJ2-2,NA,CASSVGSPNTGELFF,TGTGCCAGCAGCGTAGGGAGTCCGAACACCGGGGAGCTGTTTTTT
NA,TRBV11-2,TRBJ1-2,NA,CASSPQTNYGYTF,TGTGCCAGCAGCCCTCAGACAAACTATGGCTACACCTTC
NA,TRBV4-1,TRBJ2-1,NA,CASSQGEGLRNEQFF,TGCGCCAGCAGCCAAGGAGAAGGACTTAGGAATGAGCAGTTCTTC
NA,TRBV5-1,TRBJ2-2,NA,CASSSPGGKTGELFF,TGCGCCAGCAGCTCCCCCGGGGGAAAAACCGGGGAGCTGTTTTTT
TRBD1,TRBV5-4,TRBJ1-2,NA,CASSLDRGVYGYTF,TGTGCCAGCAGCTTGGACAGGGGGGTCTATGGCTACACCTTC
TRBD1,TRBV19,TRBJ2-3,NA,CASNDRGTDTQYF,TGTGCCAGCAATGACAGGGGCACAGATACGCAGTATTTT
NA,TRBV18,TRBJ1-2,NA,CASSPEQALFGYTF,TGTGCCAGCTCACCAGAGCAGGCCCTCTTCGGCTACACCTTC
NA,TRBV7-9,TRBJ1-1,NA,CASSLGGPMNTEAFF,TGTGCCAGCAGCTTAGGCGGTCCGATGAACACTGAAGCTTTCTTT
TRBD2,TRBV29-1,TRBJ2-1,NA,CSVEDRAGRDNEQFF,TGCAGCGTTGAAGATCGAGCGGGAAGGGACAATGAGCAGTTCTTC
TRBD2,TRBV5-4,TRBJ2-1,NA,CASSIDLAGAYNEQFF,TGTGCCAGCAGTATCGACCTAGCGGGAGCCTACAATGAGCAGTTCTTC
NA,TRBV28,TRBJ1-4,NA,CASSLEGATNEKLFF,TGTGCCAGCAGTTTAGAGGGGGCAACTAATGAAAAACTGTTTTTT
NA,TRBV21-1,TRBJ2-3,NA,CASSKPLAGGLTDTQYF,TGTGCCAGCAGCAAACCACTAGCGGGAGGCCTGACAGATACGCAGTATTTT
TRBD2,TRBV5-5,TRBJ2-7,NA,CASSFGLAGEQYF,TGTGCCAGCAGCTTCGGTCTAGCGGGCGAGCAGTACTTC
NA,TRBV30,TRBJ2-7,once,CAWTRQGGEQYF,TGTGCCTGGACGCGACAGGGAGGCGAGCAGTACTTC
TRBD1,TRBV10-3,TRBJ2-7,NA,CAIRARTGEAWEAGEQYF,TGTGCCATCAGAGCCCGGACAGGGGAGGCTTGGGAGGCTGGCGAGCAGTACTTC
TRBD2,TRBV11-2,TRBJ2-5,NA,CASSSRLAGEETQYF,TGTGCCAGCAGCTCTAGACTAGCGGGAGAAGAGACCCAGTACTTC
NA,TRBV28,TRBJ1-2,NA,CASSPGQSTHGYTF,TGTGCCAGCAGTCCAGGACAGAGCACTCATGGCTACACCTTC
NA,TRBV6-1,TRBJ1-2,NA,CASSRQEPAYGYTF,TGTGCCAGCAGTAGACAGGAACCCGCCTATGGCTACACCTTC
TRBD2,TRBV5-4,TRBJ2-4,NA,CASSLPGLGATQYF,TGTGCCAGCAGCCTCCCGGGACTAGGGGCAACTCAGTACTTC
TRBD1,TRBV9,TRBJ2-7,NA,CASSVTGPGTGSSYEQYF,TGTGCCAGCAGCGTAACAGGTCCGGGGACAGGGTCCTCCTACGAGCAGTACTTC